This T cell receptor (beta chain) emerged from a study of early T cells in non-severe SARS-CoV-2 infection. Study-wide results and limits: VDJdb matching favored anti-spike CD8 responses, missing private and CD4 specificities.

Researchers tagged individual cDNA molecules with unique molecular identifiers. TCRdb passed the 5' RACE reads through MiXCR, listing each CDR3 protein once. The sample records roughly 31,000 distinct CDR3 sequences, roughly 4.8% being singletons. This clonotype was detected ten times or more. Its antigen remains unknown. With 1 base removed from V and 3 bases from J, the gap between germline ends came to 4 bases. Germline CDR1 is SGHRS and CDR2 is YFSETQ. The CDR3 runs 12 residues. This TCR came from an adult who was a healthcare worker with PCR-confirmed SARS-CoV-2 infection or an uninfected control (not recorded which). The J gene is TRBJ2-5, the V gene TRBV5-1, with D uncertain. Sequenced input: whole blood. The CDR3 DNA follows: TGCGCCAGCAGCTTGACCGAAGAGACCCAGTACTTC. This gives the protein CASSLTEETQYF.